The rows below give T cell receptor beta chains drawn from one sample of a study of shared clonotypes between healthy human individuals. Method: immunoSEQ multiplex PCR; TCRdb's copy keeps in-frame clones and lacks some. The table has hundreds of thousands of clones, about 96% seen once. The specimen was naive CD8+ T cells sorted from blood. Receptor source: a man aged 25-40 years in good health. Both conserved end residues are part of each CDR3. The D gene is left open where the match is weak. For some rows the clone size is stated as once, few or many, or as a class when expanded; others skip it.

length	size	V	D	J	CDR3	DNA
14	-	TRBV25-1	-	TRBJ2-5	CASSVPGFQETQYF	TGTGCCAGCAGTGTACCGGGGTTCCAAGAGACCCAGTACTTC
11	-	TRBV2	TRBD1	TRBJ2-7	CASRGQLPGYF	TGTGCCAGCAGGGGACAGCTCCCAGGGTACTTC
16	-	TRBV7-9	-	TRBJ2-1	CASSLEEGVAYNEQFF	TGTGCCAGCAGCTTAGAGGAGGGAGTCGCCTACAATGAGCAGTTCTTC
13	-	TRBV27	-	TRBJ2-5	CASSSRGGETQYF	TGTGCCAGCAGTTCGAGGGGGGGAGAGACCCAGTACTTC
15	-	TRBV5-1	-	TRBJ1-1	CASSLDGSLGTEAFF	TGCGCCAGCAGCTTGGATGGGTCTCTCGGCACTGAAGCTTTCTTT
15	-	TRBV7-9	-	TRBJ2-1	CASRPKESSYNEQFF	TGTGCCAGCAGGCCGAAAGAGAGCTCCTACAATGAGCAGTTCTTC
13	-	TRBV28	-	TRBJ2-7	CASSFQQGYEQYF	TGTGCCAGCAGTTTTCAACAGGGCTACGAGCAGTACTTC
12	-	TRBV7-9	-	TRBJ1-3	CASSALGNTIYF	TGTGCCAGCAGCGCCCTCGGAAACACCATATATTTT
17	once	TRBV4-1	TRBD2	TRBJ2-4	CASSRGGTSGAKNIQYF	TGCGCCAGCAGCCGAGGGGGGACTAGCGGGGCCAAAAACATTCAGTACTTC
16	-	TRBV9	-	TRBJ2-1	CASSVWGATLYNEQFF	TGTGCCAGCAGCGTATGGGGGGCGACCCTCTACAATGAGCAGTTCTTC
14	once	TRBV5-4	-	TRBJ2-7	CASSFIAHEGEQYF	TGTGCCAGCAGCTTCATCGCTCATGAAGGCGAGCAGTACTTC
16	-	TRBV28	-	TRBJ1-1	CASSLIEGEVGTEAFF	TGTGCCAGCAGTTTAATAGAGGGGGAGGTGGGCACTGAAGCTTTCTTT
15	-	TRBV9	TRBD1	TRBJ2-1	CASSAGQGTYNEQFF	TGTGCCAGCAGCGCGGGACAGGGAACTTACAATGAGCAGTTCTTC
15	-	TRBV7-2	-	TRBJ2-3	CASSPGLSGTDTQYF	TGTGCCAGCAGCCCCGGACTATCTGGCACAGATACGCAGTATTTT
13	-	TRBV19	TRBD1	TRBJ2-1	CASSIPLQGQQFF	TGTGCCAGTAGTATCCCGTTACAGGGGCAGCAGTTCTTC
17	-	TRBV7-9	-	TRBJ1-2	CASSLGAGTPGNYGYTF	TGTGCCAGCAGCTTAGGTGCAGGGACTCCGGGCAACTATGGCTACACCTTC
15	-	TRBV28	-	TRBJ1-5	CASITPKGRNQPQHF	TGTGCCAGCATCACCCCAAAAGGCAGGAATCAGCCCCAGCATTTT
14	-	TRBV29-1	-	TRBJ1-3	CSVSAGGPGNTIYF	TGCAGCGTATCCGCCGGGGGGCCTGGAAACACCATATATTTT
13	-	TRBV29-1	-	TRBJ2-1	CSVISTTGNEQFF	TGCAGCGTTATATCTACCACGGGCAATGAGCAGTTCTTC
14	-	TRBV6-1	-	TRBJ2-5	CASSEEGRMETQYF	TGTGCCAGCAGTGAAGAGGGTAGAATGGAGACCCAGTACTTC
14	-	TRBV6-5	TRBD1	TRBJ1-5	CASSYRTGNQPQHF	TGTGCCAGCAGTTACCGGACAGGGAATCAGCCCCAGCATTTT
15	-	TRBV7-3	-	TRBJ2-2	CASSHQTLGAGELFF	TGTGCCAGCAGCCATCAGACCCTCGGGGCCGGGGAGCTGTTTTTT
13	-	TRBV27	-	TRBJ2-7	CASSLKSTYEQYF	TGTGCCAGCAGTTTAAAGTCCACCTACGAGCAGTACTTC
17	-	TRBV27	-	TRBJ2-5	CASSFHTVRGRIETQYF	TGTGCCAGCAGTTTCCATACGGTCAGGGGGAGGATCGAGACCCAGTACTTC
14	-	TRBV7-9	-	TRBJ2-7	CASSSWTASYEQYF	TGTGCCAGCAGCTCTTGGACAGCCTCCTACGAGCAGTACTTC
13	-	TRBV7-9	-	TRBJ2-7	CASSLDPEYEQYF	TGTGCCAGCAGCTTAGACCCGGAATACGAGCAGTACTTC
16	-	TRBV7-2	TRBD2	TRBJ2-7	CASSLGPDSGSHEQYF	TGTGCCAGCAGCTTAGGTCCGGATAGCGGGAGCCACGAGCAGTACTTC
14	-	TRBV11-3	TRBD2	TRBJ2-7	CASSTSGPTYEQYF	TGTGCCAGCAGCACTAGCGGTCCAACCTACGAGCAGTACTTC
12	-	TRBV2	-	TRBJ2-1	CASSVQSNEQFF	TGTGCCAGCAGTGTTCAGTCCAATGAGCAGTTCTTC
13	-	TRBV9	-	TRBJ2-7	CASSVLGSHEQYF	TGTGCCAGCAGCGTTCTCGGTTCCCACGAGCAGTACTTC
15	-	TRBV16	-	TRBJ1-1	CASSPQTVMNTEAFF	TGTGCCAGCAGCCCCCAGACAGTAATGAACACTGAAGCTTTCTTT
14	-	TRBV2	-	TRBJ1-3	CASSEEGSGNTIYF	TGTGCCAGCAGTGAGGAAGGCTCTGGAAACACCATATATTTT
13	-	TRBV7-8	-	TRBJ2-7	CASSPGVLGEQYF	TGTGCCAGCAGCCCGGGTGTTTTAGGCGAGCAGTACTTC
16	-	TRBV6-4	TRBD2	TRBJ2-2	CASTPPGGADTGELFF	TGTGCCAGCACCCCACCGGGGGGGGCTGACACCGGGGAGCTGTTTTTT
15	-	TRBV11-2	-	TRBJ2-4	CASSLEGGAKNIQYF	TGTGCCAGCAGCTTAGAGGGAGGAGCCAAAAACATTCAGTACTTC
17	-	TRBV7-9	TRBD1	TRBJ1-2	CASSPKDRESFGYGYTF	TGTGCCAGCAGCCCTAAGGACAGGGAGAGTTTCGGGTATGGCTACACCTTC
15	-	TRBV7-9	-	TRBJ2-3	CASSLASARADTQYF	TGTGCCAGCAGCTTAGCGTCGGCTCGGGCAGATACGCAGTATTTT
14	-	TRBV7-9	TRBD2	TRBJ2-7	CASSPAGGRLEQYF	TGTGCCAGCAGCCCAGCGGGAGGCCGACTCGAGCAGTACTTC
15	-	TRBV2	TRBD1	TRBJ2-7	CASQYQGGPTYEQYF	TGTGCCAGCCAATACCAAGGGGGCCCAACCTACGAGCAGTACTTC
15	-	TRBV7-6	-	TRBJ2-3	CASSRSGPSTDTQYF	TGTGCCAGCAGCCGCAGCGGGCCGAGCACAGATACGCAGTATTTT
16	-	TRBV7-2	TRBD1	TRBJ1-4	CASSFGPGQGNEKLFF	TGTGCCAGCAGCTTCGGACCGGGACAGGGAAATGAAAAACTGTTTTTT
14	-	TRBV15	-	TRBJ2-1	CATSSPTGRSEQFF	TGTGCCACCAGCAGTCCCACAGGCAGAAGTGAGCAGTTCTTC
13	-	TRBV7-9	-	TRBJ1-1	CASSPGTNGEAFF	TGTGCCAGCAGCCCCGGGACTAACGGTGAAGCTTTCTTT
17	-	TRBV29-1	TRBD2	TRBJ2-1	CSVEAFGEGGVYNEQFF	TGCAGCGTTGAAGCCTTCGGGGAGGGCGGGGTTTACAATGAGCAGTTCTTC
11	-	TRBV28	-	TRBJ1-2	CASSTHYGYTF	TGTGCCAGCAGTACCCACTATGGCTACACCTTC
15	-	TRBV14	-	TRBJ2-2	CASSPGTVNTGELFF	TGTGCCAGCAGCCCAGGGACGGTGAACACCGGGGAGCTGTTTTTT
13	-	TRBV27	-	TRBJ2-7	CASRRGSDYEQYF	TGTGCCAGCAGAAGAGGGTCCGACTACGAGCAGTACTTC
14	-	TRBV5-1	TRBD1	TRBJ1-1	CASSLIAGGTEAFF	TGCGCCAGCAGCTTGATAGCAGGGGGGACTGAAGCTTTCTTT